Below, one T cell receptor (beta chain) is given with its context. PCR employed 60 Vbeta and 13 Jbeta primers. Some clones are missing from TCRdb's copy, which holds only in-frame ones; the method was immunoSEQ multiplex PCR. This sample has about 280,000 clones, with 80% to 90% found just once. This record belongs to a study of cytomegalovirus exposure and HLA in healthy donors. The CDR3 runs to 15 residues. Germline CDR1 is KGHSH and CDR2 is LQKENI. The V and J ends lost 4 bases and 1 base respectively, with 13 bases between them. The genes are TRBV18 and TRBJ2-5; weak D call: TRBD1 (6 bases). The sample consisted of PBMCs. The clonotype originates from a woman between 18 and 30 years old in good health and CMV-seronegative. The chain's CDR3 is CASSLTTTGQETQYF. The CDR3, as DNA: TGTGCCAGCTCACTTACGACGACAGGCCAAGAGACCCAGTACTTC.